This TCR beta chain was observed in a study of cytomegalovirus exposure and HLA in healthy donors. The primer mix had 60 Vbeta and 13 Jbeta primers. Original methodology: As a later analysis found, there were 60 million to 90 million unique TCR beta chains, of which some 10 million were shared. Measured with immunoSEQ multiplex PCR; TCRdb has only the in-frame clones, and not every one. V, J and clone size derive from that table, while D and trimming were established from the DNA sequence. Altogether more than 90,000 clones are present, less than 80% being singletons, with the ten largest covering roughly 4.3%. This clone was detected once. This TCR derives from a woman aged 40-49 years in good health and CMV-seropositive. The sequenced sample consisted of PBMCs.

This chain's CDR3 is CSDRTGGRGYTF. Here the CDR3 DNA reads TGCAGTGATCGGACAGGGGGCCGTGGCTACACCTTC. V gene TRBV29-1 combines with J gene TRBJ1-2; TRBD1 matches 11 bases. In germline, CDR1 is SQVTM, CDR2 ANQGSEA. CDR3 length: 12 amino acids.